The 10 T cell receptor beta chains in this list originate from one sample, sequenced in a study of T cell repertoires in cytomegalovirus infection. MiXCR, run by TCRdb on the reads, gives a single entry per CDR3 protein. The repertoire includes around 100,000 distinct CDR3 sequences, roughly two fifths of them detected once, and about 76% sits in the top ten. These receptors are not linked to any known antigen. The specimen was CD8+ T cells from cultured PBMCs, collected from culture after CMV antigen stimulation. The receptors come from a human donor in good health (CMV status not recorded). Some clones in this sample may be carry-over from other donors' samples.

The V call is TRBV6-6, the J call TRBJ1-5; no firm D call. CDR3 length: 13 residues. V dropped 4 bases and J dropped 7 bases, with 11 bases sitting between them. Per the germline V gene, CDR1 is MNHNY and CDR2 is SVGAGI (reference sequence). CDR3 sequence reads: CASSSAPGQPQHF. CDR3 DNA: TGTGCCAGCAGTTCCGCCCCGGGACAGCCCCAGCATTTT.

This rearrangement joins TRBV27 to TRBJ2-1; no reliable D call. Trimming removed 4 bases at V and 0 bases at J, with 7 bases between. Germline-derived CDR1 and CDR2 are MNHEY and SMNVEV (reference sequence). The CDR3 is 14 residues long. The CDR3 region has the DNA TGTGCCAGCAGTTCGTACAGCTCCTACAATGAGCAGTTCTTC. Its translation: CASSSYSSYNEQFF.

J is TRBJ2-2 and V is TRBV10-3; D perhaps matches TRBD2 (5 bases). This CDR3 spans 14 amino acids. Trimming shortened V by 7 bases and J by 0 bases, and 9 bases separated the two germline ends. In germline, CDR1 is ENHRY, CDR2 SYGVKD. Here the CDR3 reads CAIMRVSNTGELFF. CDR3 DNA: TGTGCCATCATGAGGGTGTCGAACACCGGGGAGCTGTTTTTT.

The V gene is TRBV6-1, the J gene TRBJ2-5; D uncertain. The CDR3 covers 13 residues. V lost 3 bases, J lost 3 bases, and 8 bases lay in between. Looked up from germline, CDR1 is MNHNS and CDR2 is SASEGT. CDR3 DNA sequence: TGTGCCAGCAGTGATTTGGGTGAAGAGACCCAGTACTTC. This encodes CASSDLGEETQYF.

The chain joins TRBV7-6 to TRBJ2-3, with TRBD2 matching 10 bases. CDR3 length: 14 amino acids. The germline gives CDR1 SGHVS, CDR2 FNYEAQ. V trimming: 1 base; J trimming: 8 bases; junction bases outside the gene matches: 3. The CDR3 nucleotides are TGTGCCAGCAGCTTAGGAAGACTAGCGGGTACGCAGTATTTT. Its translation is CASSLGRLAGTQYF.

V and J are TRBV12-3 or TRBV12-4 and TRBJ1-1; no clear D. The CDR3 extends over 14 amino acids. V lost 5 bases and J lost 7, with 17 bases in between. DNA for the CDR3: TGTGCCAGCAGTAGATCCTGGACCTCGGTTGAAGCTTTCTTT. This encodes CASSRSWTSVEAFF.

This clonotype has just one count. V gene TRBV5-1 combines with J gene TRBJ1-2, with TRBD1 as a possible D gene (5 bases). The length of the CDR3 is 19 residues. Germline assignment: CDR1 SGHRS and CDR2 YFSETQ. V was trimmed by 3 bases and J by 4 bases, leaving 28 bases between them. The CDR3 coding sequence is TGCGCCAGCAGCTGGAGGGGTTTCGAAGGGATGGGAGGGACCTATGGCTACACCTTC. It yields the protein CASSWRGFEGMGGTYGYTF.

This clonotype was counted ten times or more. V is TRBV27 and J is TRBJ1-5; D gene unclear. CDR3 size: 14 residues. Trimming cost V 5 bases and J 7 bases, with 15 bases left between them. The germline V gene encodes CDR1 MNHEY and CDR2 SMNVEV (reference sequence). CDR3 loop: CASSPGPGGQPQHF. The CDR3 DNA is TGTGCCAGCAGTCCCGGCCCCGGAGGACAGCCCCAGCATTTT.

This clonotype was observed at least ten times. The chain uses TRBV12-3 or TRBV12-4 and TRBJ1-2; TRBD1 aligns across 9 bases. This CDR3 is built from 14 residues. J lost 8 bases, V lost 3 bases, and 7 bases had no gene match. The CDR3 DNA follows: TGTGCCAGCAGTTTCTTTGGGACAGGGTCAGGCTACACCTTC. Its translation: CASSFFGTGSGYTF.

V usage is TRBV7-9 and J usage is TRBJ2-7; D not resolved. The V gene's germline CDR1 is SEHNR and CDR2 FQNEAQ (reference sequence). The CDR3 has 14 residues. V lost 5 bases to trimming and J lost 0 bases, with 11 bases between them. In nucleotides, the CDR3 is TGTGCCAGCAGCACGGACCCGGGCTCCTACGAGCAGTACTTC. The encoded protein is CASSTDPGSYEQYF.